The 8 T cell receptor beta chains below all came from one sample that was sequenced in a study of T cells in Graves' hyperthyroidism and ophthalmopathy. Amplified TCR beta CDR3 regions derived from RNA transcripts. In the first-round RT-PCR of the TCR CDR3, the HTBI primer set was used. MiXCR was run by TCRdb on the multiplex PCR reads, yielding one entry per CDR3 protein. The repertoire holds hundreds of thousands of distinct CDR3 sequences, more than 30% seen once, with 7.5% to 9.5% in the top ten. The sequenced material came from blood. These receptors came from a man between 18 and 29 years old with Graves' hyperthyroidism.

This rearrangement joins TRBV6-5 to TRBJ2-7, with D perhaps matching TRBD1 or TRBD2 (5 bases each). Trimming removed 5 bases at V and 5 bases at J, with 16 bases between. This CDR3 has 14 residues. Germline CDR1 and CDR2: MNHEY and SVGAGI. The CDR3 DNA reads TGTGCCAGCAGTCCCTTGGACAAGAGGGACGAGCAGTACTTC. Amino acid sequence: CASSPLDKRDEQYF.

With regard to this clonotype: This may stem from a read error, because a much larger clone lies one nucleotide away. CDR3 nucleotides: TGTGCCAGCAGTTACGGTCGGTGGGGCTACACCTTC. This translates into CASSYGRWGYTF. V gene TRBV6-5 combines with J gene TRBJ1-2; the D is unclear. The V end lost 2 bases, the J end lost 8 bases, and 9 bases lay between the germline ends. Germline loops: CDR1 MNHEY, CDR2 SVGAGI. CDR3 size: 12 residues.

This chain joins TRBV4-2 and TRBJ1-4; 9 bases line up with TRBD1. Germline V CDR1 and CDR2: LGHNA, YNFKEQ. CDR3 size: 16 residues. J was trimmed by 1 base and V by 1 base; bases with no gene match: 1. The CDR3 bases are TGTGCCAGCAGCCAAGGGACAGGGGAAACTAATGAAAAACTGTTTTTT. Amino acid sequence: CASSQGTGETNEKLFF.

The chain uses TRBV12-3 or TRBV12-4 and TRBJ2-5, with no clear D. The CDR3 runs 11 residues. The V end lost 8 bases, the J end lost 6 bases, and 10 bases lay between the germline ends. In DNA, the CDR3 is TGTGCCAGCGGCAGTAGACAGACCCAGTACTTC. Its protein product is CASGSRQTQYF.

The chain links TRBV6-5 to TRBJ1-1; D is ambiguous. The germline gives CDR1 MNHEY, CDR2 SVGAGI. The V and J ends lost 5 bases and 11 bases respectively, with 12 bases between them. CDR3 size: 11 residues. The CDR3 bases are TGTGCCAGCAGTGAAGGGATAAAGGCTTTCTTT. Its translation is CASSEGIKAFF.

This clonotype was seen a handful of times. This chain joins TRBV5-8 and TRBJ1-1; 7 nucleotides agree with TRBD1. The CDR3 runs to 15 residues. The junction had 6 bases not matched to a gene; V was cut back by 4 bases and J by 0 bases. From germline, CDR1 is SGHTS and CDR2 YDEGEE. The CDR3 bases are TGTGCCAGCAGCCCGGGACAGTTGATGAACACTGAAGCTTTCTTT. It codes for CASSPGQLMNTEAFF.

This clonotype has just a few counts. This chain connects TRBV3-1 to TRBJ2-7; D ambiguous. This CDR3 contains 12 residues. The V and J ends lost 4 bases and 7 bases respectively, with 11 bases between them. The germline CDR1 and CDR2 sequences are LGHDT and YNNKEL (reference sequence). Here the CDR3 DNA reads TGTGCCAGCAGCCGAGGTAAAGGGGAGCAGTACTTC. It is translated as CASSRGKGEQYF.

This chain uses TRBV11-2 with TRBJ2-7; perhaps TRBD1 as D (6 bases). Deletions cut 3 bases from V and 2 bases from J, with 14 bases between. CDR3 size: 15 residues. From germline, CDR1 is SGHAT and CDR2 FQNNGV. The CDR3 region is CASSLETGRAYEQYF. The CDR3 DNA is TGTGCCAGCAGCTTGGAGACAGGTCGGGCCTACGAGCAGTACTTC.